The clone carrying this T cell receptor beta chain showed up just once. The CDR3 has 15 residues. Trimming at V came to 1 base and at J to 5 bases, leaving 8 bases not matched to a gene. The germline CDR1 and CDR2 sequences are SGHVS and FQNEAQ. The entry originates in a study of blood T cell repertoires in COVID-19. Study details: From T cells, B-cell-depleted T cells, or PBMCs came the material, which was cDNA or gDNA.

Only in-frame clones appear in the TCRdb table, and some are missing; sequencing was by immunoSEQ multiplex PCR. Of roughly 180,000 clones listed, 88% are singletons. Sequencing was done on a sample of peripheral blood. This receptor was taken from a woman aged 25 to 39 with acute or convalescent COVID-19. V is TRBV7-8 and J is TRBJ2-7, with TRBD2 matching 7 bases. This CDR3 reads CASSLERGPWNEQYF. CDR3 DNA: TGTGCCAGCAGCTTAGAGCGGGGACCCTGGAACGAGCAGTACTTC.